This T cell receptor (beta chain) was obtained from a study of T cell changes during pregnancy in multiple sclerosis. The germline gives CDR1 MGHRA, CDR2 YSYEKL. The CDR3 totals 18 residues. The V gene lost 0 bases and the J gene lost 5 bases, with 22 bases spanning the gap. Some clones are missing from TCRdb's copy, which holds only in-frame ones; the method was immunoSEQ multiplex PCR. The table includes 15,000 to 20,000 clones, 95% to 96% detected once. The chain recombines TRBV4-1 with TRBJ1-1; D is possibly TRBD1 (5 bases). The input for sequencing was peripheral blood, taken in the third trimester of pregnancy. This sequence was found in a female donor with multiple sclerosis, enrolled in a pregnancy study. CDR3 residues: CASSQDFGRGGVRTEAFF. As DNA, the CDR3 is TGCGCCAGCAGCCAAGATTTCGGACGGGGAGGGGTGCGGACTGAAGCTTTCTTT.